This T cell receptor (beta chain) was identified in a study of cytomegalovirus exposure and HLA in healthy donors (dated by TCRdb to about 2017). In terms of the full investigation: According to an earlier analysis of several hundred of the donors, about 179 million T cells yielded 90 million to 140 million unique TCR beta sequences and 276 Gb of sequence data. Genome-wide SNP genotypes for about 60% of the roughly 700 donors were used in a later genetic analysis, which treated that subset as a discovery cohort. In a later analysis, previously published TCR beta repertoires from about 640 donors were re-analyzed and high-resolution HLA genotyping was added so that TCR occurrence patterns could be studied. Because of strong linkage in the cohort, 5 or 6 DR-DQ haplotypes were treated as single units for association and clustering. The number of donors typed differed by locus, with about 629-640 for A, B, C, DRB1 and DQB1, around 500 for DQA1, about 610 for DPA1, and approximately 470 for DPB1. Among roughly 370 genotyped donors of the cohort, an average of about 240,000 unique TCR beta nucleotide sequences were sequenced per donor, roughly 18% of them non-productive. The study combined high-throughput TCR immunosequencing, statistical association of individual TCRs with disease status, and machine learning to predict cytomegalovirus infection status. Class I and class II HLA loci were covered by the typing at four-digit resolution. Using immunosequencing, the study profiled T cell repertoires from fewer than 850 subjects and related those repertoires to cytomegalovirus serostatus. An early release covering around 630 HLA-typed donors comprised approximately 290 gigabases of sequencing data and tens of millions of unique TCR sequences. An earlier analysis of some 600 of the donors applied high-throughput TCR beta sequencing to assess whether each TCR beta V gene segment acted as functional or pseudogenic. A separate validation cohort of 100 to 150 different subjects was used in addition to the 666-subject first cohort. The genetic ancestry cluster associated with self-reported Caucasian donors included about 81% of the roughly 390 genotyped donors. The later analysis used no new phenotypic data to find candidate immune exposures, relying instead on TCR beta sequences and their occurrence across donors. Every discovery cohort repertoire had been produced on one sequencing platform. The study aimed to test whether signatures of past pathogen exposure could be identified by cataloging public T cell receptors. Donor age, sex, ethnicity and CMV serostatus were compiled together with the repertoire data. General conclusions and limits of the study: In a later analysis, some 18,000 TCR beta sequences were associated with specific HLA alleles at a false discovery rate of 0.05. In a later analysis, several top co-occurrence clusters were reported to appear linked to parvovirus B19, influenza, CMV and Epstein-Barr virus. A later genetic analysis reported fewer N-insertions in productive TCRs among donors in an Asian-associated ancestry cluster than the roughly 720-donor mean. In this cohort, only TCR beta chains were sequenced, and detectable features were limited by the absence of alpha or paired-chain data. In both the original and validation cohorts, the classifier was reported to diagnose cytomegalovirus status with high specificity and sensitivity. In a later analysis, TCR association rates were found to vary across HLA loci, with the most associated TCRs seen for DRB1 alleles and the fewest for HLA-C alleles. Because some donors lacked HLA typing at each locus, the association tests relied only on the typed subset. While some public TCRs were present in many individuals, most TCR sequences turned up only very rarely across donors. A further reported finding was that TCR beta sequences accurately predicted the HLA-A and HLA-B alleles for most subjects in the first cohort. When HLA alleles, especially DR and DQ, strongly co-occurred, attributing TCR associations to individual alleles was difficult. In the study, some 160 TCR beta chains were listed as associated with cytomegalovirus. Most CMV-associated TCR beta chains appeared to be HLA-restricted in a later analysis, and the HLA associations seemed to be driven largely by CMV exposure. Immune exposure information for the cohort was limited to CMV serostatus. Broadly in line with IMGT annotations, most TCR beta V segments showed up in productive rearrangements about 90% or about 30% of the time in an earlier analysis of several hundred of the donors. Presence/absence analyses assumed roughly uniform sequencing depth across donors, an assumption that may not hold. Linkage disequilibrium might explain the correlated functional status among segregating V segments, but an unknown experimental factor could not be ruled out. A later analysis found that HLA-associated TCR beta chains were more clonally expanded and had lower generation probabilities than equally common non-associated chains. A group of highly shared sequence variants was considered likely to be a technical artifact of the sequencing pipeline. V-gene and J-gene trimming of TCR beta chains was associated with a missense DCLRE1C variant in a later genetic analysis, and the association was replicated in an independent cohort. Some IMGT-functional V segments, including TRBV6-2 and TRBV6-3, could not be distinguished by the 87-base-pair reads and were therefore excluded. It was suggested by the authors that the approach could potentially be generalized to other disease states and immunological phenotypes. Because counts were too low, more than 15 rarely observed V segments, including chromosome 9 orphons, were excluded from the earlier analysis of some 540 of the donors. In vitro tests confirmed that a few of the cytomegalovirus-associated TCR beta chains recognize cytomegalovirus antigens.

The cohort consisted of approximately 690 healthy bone marrow donors. At the time of sampling, every cohort member was nominally healthy, though immune exposures that went unrecorded were likely present. The donor tested CMV seronegative, placing the donor among the roughly 340 seronegative members of the cohort. Each donor provided a peripheral blood sample, and peripheral blood mononuclear cells were used for TCR beta sequencing. Genomic DNA was extracted from the blood cell samples with the Qiagen DNeasy Blood Extraction Kit. The library was built by means of the immunoSEQ multiplex PCR assay. For the multiplex PCR, a mixture combining 60 forward primers for TCR Vbeta segments and 13 reverse primers for TCR Jbeta segments was used. The CDR3 region of rearranged TCR beta genes was amplified from genomic DNA by a multiplex PCR assay. Amplified TCR beta libraries were sequenced as 87-base-pair reads on the Illumina HiSeq System. In the paper's pipeline: A later analysis counted tens of millions of unique TCR beta chains across the 690 or so repertoires, and roughly 9.9 million of these chains were shared by at least two donors. Raw reads were error-corrected and collapsed into unique sequences by a nearest-neighbor algorithm in which closely related sequences were merged to remove PCR and sequencing errors. To assign V, D and J gene segments, CDR3 sequences were aligned to IMGT reference sequences. For a sequence to be retained, a match of at least six nucleotides was required to both a V gene segment and a J gene segment. A rearrangement was called productive if the CDR3 had no stop codons and remained in frame with V and J, and every other rearrangement was called non-productive. Following IMGT convention, CDR3 was defined as the stretch from the second conserved V-encoded cysteine up to the conserved J-encoded phenylalanine. In an earlier analysis of around 570 of the donors, sequences lacking an unambiguous match to a single V gene segment were excluded. In an earlier analysis of 587 of the donors, V segments were called functional above 56.7% productive rearrangements and were called segregating when the between-donor standard deviation exceeded 5%. To diagnose cytomegalovirus status from the catalog of TCR beta chain sequences, a statistical classification framework was built. In a later analysis, V and J genes were assigned by comparing TCR nucleotide sequences against IMGT/GENE-DB human TR gene sequences. Using the TCRdist pipeline, a later analysis assigned CDR3 sequences along with most-parsimonious VDJ recombination scenarios. A later analysis defined each TCR beta chain by its CDR3 amino acid sequence plus V-gene family, and excluded reads lacking a unique V-gene family. To address suspected cross-contamination and a sequencing artifact, a later analysis removed 592 highly shared, low-generation-probability nucleotide sequences. In a later analysis, a clonal expansion index for each public chain was calculated from normalized within-repertoire ranks of inferred template counts. In a later analysis, generation probabilities were computed with a VDJ recombination model fitted to out-of-frame rearrangements, and the resulting probabilities were checked against IGoR. In a later analysis, hypergeometric tests were used to score TCR-TCR, TCR-HLA and TCR-CMV co-occurrence, with a repertoire-size bias correction applied to TCR pairs. In a later analysis, false discovery rates were estimated by permuting HLA or CMV assignments 20 times. A later analysis grouped co-occurring TCRs with DBSCAN, adding TCRdist sequence similarity when clustering within HLA-allele-positive subsets. Repertoires with fewer than 30,000 or more than 120,000 public chains were left out of co-occurrence clustering, as were roughly five repertoires with anomalous nucleotide sharing. As stored in TCRdb, this immuneACCESS dataset retains in-frame rearrangements with V and J assigned. A fraction of the clones does not appear; measured against another copy, unresolved V genes explain less than half of the discrepancy, and the remainder lacks a known reason. D and trimming come from the DNA, and the V and J calls and clone size come from that table. The sample's clone listing holds about 72,000 clones. 2.5% to 3% of the sample is in the top ten clones.

The CDR3 spans 13 residues, from the cysteine through the phenylalanine. The entry retains the CDR3 DNA only, 39 bases that are in frame from base 1. Compared with germline, V lacks 6 bases and J lacks 7 bases; bases without a gene match: 8. Per the germline V gene (reference sequence), LNHDA is the CDR1 and SQIVND is the CDR2. Comment on this clone: It lacks a known antigen.

The chain joins TRBV19 to TRBJ1-2, with TRBD1 identical over 7 junction bases. The sample comprised PBMCs. This TCR came from a man aged 35 to 55 in good health and CMV-seronegative. CDR3 protein: CASSQDRAGGYTF. The DNA reads as follows: TGTGCCAGTAGCCAAGACAGGGCTGGTGGCTACACCTTC.